This record looks at one TCR beta chain sequence and its context. The target antigen is unknown. This sample stems from a study of CD4 T cells in relation to SARS-CoV-2 and coronaviruses. Before the COVID-19 pandemic, during about 2011-2019, CD4+ T cells were taken from unexposed donors. Isolation of CD4+ T cells took place after less than 13 days in culture. Per germline, CDR1 SGHNT and CDR2 YYREEE (reference sequence). The CDR3 totals 13 residues. V was clipped by 0 bases and J by 4 bases, with 5 bases between them. Some clones are missing from TCRdb's copy, which holds only in-frame ones; the method was immunoSEQ multiplex PCR. The top ten hold around 12% of the sample, which has roughly 20,000 clones, about 79% seen once.

The sequencing input was CD4+ T cells from PBMCs, cultured in vitro. This chain uses TRBV5-4 with TRBJ1-5; D not certain. The receptor was derived from a human donor in good health. The CDR3 DNA follows: TGTGCCAGCAGCTTGGATGAGAATCAGCCCCAGCATTTT. Its protein is CASSLDENQPQHF.